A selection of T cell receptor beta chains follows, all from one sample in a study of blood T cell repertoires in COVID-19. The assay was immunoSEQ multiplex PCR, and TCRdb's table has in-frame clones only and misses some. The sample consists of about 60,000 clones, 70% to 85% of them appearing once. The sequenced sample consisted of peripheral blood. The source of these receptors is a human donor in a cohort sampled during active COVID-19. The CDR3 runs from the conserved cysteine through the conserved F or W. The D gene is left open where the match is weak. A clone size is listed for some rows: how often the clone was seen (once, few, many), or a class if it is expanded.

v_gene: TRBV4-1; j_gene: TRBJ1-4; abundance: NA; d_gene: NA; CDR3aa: CASSPLRAKANEKLFF; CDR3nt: TGCGCCAGCAGCCCACTGAGGGCCAAGGCTAATGAAAAACTGTTTTTT
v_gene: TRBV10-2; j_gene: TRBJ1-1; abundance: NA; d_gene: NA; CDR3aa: CASSESPRGPEAFF; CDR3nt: TGCGCCAGCAGTGAGTCACCGCGAGGCCCTGAAGCTTTCTTT
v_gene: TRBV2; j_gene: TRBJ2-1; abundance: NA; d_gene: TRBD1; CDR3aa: CASSEFGTGVYNEQFF; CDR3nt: TGTGCCAGCAGTGAATTCGGGACAGGGGTCTACAATGAGCAGTTCTTC
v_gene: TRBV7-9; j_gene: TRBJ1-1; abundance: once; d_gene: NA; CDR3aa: CASSLDPVAFF; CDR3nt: TGTGCCAGCAGCTTAGATCCGGTAGCTTTCTTT
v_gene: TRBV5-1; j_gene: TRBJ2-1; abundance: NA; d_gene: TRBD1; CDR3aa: CASRPGTGGYYNEQFF; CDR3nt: TGCGCCAGCAGACCCGGGACAGGGGGATACTACAATGAGCAGTTCTTC
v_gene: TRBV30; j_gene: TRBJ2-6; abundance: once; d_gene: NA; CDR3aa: CAWSRAGLSSGANVLTF; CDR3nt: TGTGCCTGGAGTCGGGCAGGGTTGAGCTCTGGGGCCAACGTCCTGACTTTC
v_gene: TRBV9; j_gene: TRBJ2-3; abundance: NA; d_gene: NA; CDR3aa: CASSQTRNPDTQYF; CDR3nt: TGTGCCAGCAGCCAGACTAGAAATCCAGATACGCAGTATTTT
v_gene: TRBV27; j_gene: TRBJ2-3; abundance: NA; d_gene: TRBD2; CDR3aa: CASSLSGGAGTQYF; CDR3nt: TGTGCCAGCAGCTTAAGCGGGGGGGCAGGTACGCAGTATTTT
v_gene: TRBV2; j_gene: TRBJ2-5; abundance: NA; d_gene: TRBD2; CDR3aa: CASGTRRETQYF; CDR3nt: TGTGCCAGCGGGACTAGAAGAGAGACCCAGTACTTC
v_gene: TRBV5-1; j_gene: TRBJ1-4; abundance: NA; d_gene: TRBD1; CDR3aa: CASSAGGSSEKLFF; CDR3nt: TGCGCCAGCAGCGCAGGGGGCTCGAGTGAAAAACTGTTTTTT
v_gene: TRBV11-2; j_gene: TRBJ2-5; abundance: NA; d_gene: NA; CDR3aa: CASSLERETQYF; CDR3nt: TGTGCCAGCAGCTTAGAACGGGAGACCCAGTACTTC
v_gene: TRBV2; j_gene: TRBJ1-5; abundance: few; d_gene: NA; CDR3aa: CASSDSYEQPQHF; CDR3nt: TGTGCCAGCAGTGACTCCTATGAACAGCCCCAGCATTTT
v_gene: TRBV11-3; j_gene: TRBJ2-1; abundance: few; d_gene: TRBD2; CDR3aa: CASSRGDPLSYNEQFF; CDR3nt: TGTGCCAGCAGCCGGGGGGACCCCCTCTCCTACAATGAGCAGTTCTTC
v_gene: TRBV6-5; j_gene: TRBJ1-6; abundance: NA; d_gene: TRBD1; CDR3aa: CASRRTGGTPLHF; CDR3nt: TGTGCCAGCAGAAGGACAGGGGGAACACCCCTCCACTTT
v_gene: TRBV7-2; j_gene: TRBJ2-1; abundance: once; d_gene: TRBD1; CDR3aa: CASSPRQGFINEQFF; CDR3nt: TGTGCCAGCAGCCCCAGACAGGGGTTCATCAATGAGCAGTTCTTC
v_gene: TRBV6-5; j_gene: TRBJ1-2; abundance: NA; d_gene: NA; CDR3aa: CASRPTVNYGYTF; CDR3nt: TGTGCCAGCAGACCGACAGTCAACTATGGCTACACCTTC
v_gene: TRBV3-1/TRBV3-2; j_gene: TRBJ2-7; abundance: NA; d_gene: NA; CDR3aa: CASSHVDTLEQYF; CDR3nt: TGTGCCAGCAGCCATGTAGATACCCTCGAGCAGTACTTC
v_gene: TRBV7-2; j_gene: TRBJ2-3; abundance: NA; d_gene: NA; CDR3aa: CASSPPKDYQNTDTQYF; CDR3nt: TGTGCCAGCAGCCCCCCCAAGGACTACCAAAACACAGATACGCAGTATTTT
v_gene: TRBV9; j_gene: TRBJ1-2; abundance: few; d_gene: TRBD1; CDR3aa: CASSPGQGDYGYTF; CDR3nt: TGTGCCAGCAGCCCAGGACAGGGGGACTATGGCTACACCTTC
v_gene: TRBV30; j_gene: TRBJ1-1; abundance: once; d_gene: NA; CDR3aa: CAWSMGLEAFF; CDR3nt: TGTGCCTGGAGTATGGGGCTTGAAGCTTTCTTT
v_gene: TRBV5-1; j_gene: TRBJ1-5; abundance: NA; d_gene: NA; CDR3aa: CASSLGGALNQPQHF; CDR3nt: TGCGCCAGCAGCTTAGGGGGGGCCCTCAATCAGCCCCAGCATTTT
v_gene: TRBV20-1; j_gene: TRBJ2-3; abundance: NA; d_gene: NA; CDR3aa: CSARLGDTQYF; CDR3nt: TGCAGTGCCAGGTTGGGAGATACGCAGTATTTT
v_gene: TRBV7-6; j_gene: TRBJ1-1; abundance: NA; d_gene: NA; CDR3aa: CASSFGGVTEAFF; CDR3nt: TGTGCCAGCAGCTTTGGGGGGGTCACTGAAGCTTTCTTT
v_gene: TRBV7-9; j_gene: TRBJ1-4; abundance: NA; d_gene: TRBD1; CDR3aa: CASSHPRDRDEKLFF; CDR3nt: TGTGCCAGCAGCCACCCCCGGGACAGGGATGAAAAACTGTTTTTT
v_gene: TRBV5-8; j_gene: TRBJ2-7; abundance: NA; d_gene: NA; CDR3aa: CASSLDRRGEQYF; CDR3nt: TGTGCCAGCAGCTTGGATCGAAGGGGAGAGCAGTACTTC
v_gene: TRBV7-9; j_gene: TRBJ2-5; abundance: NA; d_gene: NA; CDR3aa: CASSTGLQETQYF; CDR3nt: TGTGCCAGCAGCACGGGTCTACAAGAGACCCAGTACTTC
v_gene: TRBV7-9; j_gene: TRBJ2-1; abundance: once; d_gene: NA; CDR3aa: CASSLVSGFGGNEQFF; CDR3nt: TGTGCCAGCAGCTTAGTTAGCGGATTCGGGGGCAATGAGCAGTTCTTC
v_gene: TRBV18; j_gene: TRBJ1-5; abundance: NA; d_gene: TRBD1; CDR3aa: CASSRTGNQPQHF; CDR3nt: TGTGCCAGCTCAAGGACAGGGAATCAGCCCCAGCATTTT